The source of this T cell receptor beta chain is a study of blood T cell repertoires in COVID-19. Study-level background: Acute and convalescent COVID-19 specimens originated in the United States, Italy and Spain. In each case, the material was cDNA or gDNA derived from T cells, B-cell-depleted T cells, or PBMCs.

The germline V gene encodes CDR1 KGHSH and CDR2 LQKENI. The V and J ends lost 6 bases and 2 bases respectively, with 22 bases between them. This CDR3 is 17 amino acids long. Per the study methods: Amplified reference gene primers provided the basis for estimating nucleated cell counts. Sequencing used immunoSEQ multiplex PCR; TCRdb keeps in-frame clones, though not all of them. V and J calls and clone size are given by that table; D and trimming were obtained from the DNA. In the table there are 350,000 to 450,000 clones, around 90% of which are singletons. The sample comprised peripheral blood. The chain carries TRBV18 and TRBJ1-1; weak D call: TRBD1 (5 bases). This sequence was found in a human donor in a cohort sampled during active COVID-19. The CDR3 DNA reads TGTGCCAGCTCCCTTGGGACCTTAACCGGGACTAACACTGAAGCTTTCTTT. This translates into CASSLGTLTGTNTEAFF.